This is a list of T cell receptor beta chains from one sample in a study of PD-1 blockade in mismatch repair-deficient tumors. The method was immunoSEQ multiplex PCR; TCRdb's version includes in-frame clones alone and lacks a portion of them. Among about 110,000 clones listed, about 83% were seen once. The source was peripheral blood, collected 60 weeks after starting pembrolizumab. All receptors come from an adult with mismatch repair-deficient cancer. Each CDR3 is given with its conserved first and last residue. A D gene is named only where the DNA matches it firmly. Size is omitted from some rows. Given values are once, few, many or a class for expanded clones.

abundance	d_gene	v_gene	len	j_gene	CDR3nt	CDR3aa
NA	NA	TRBV29-1	11	TRBJ2-7	TGCAGCGGAGGGACTGACTACGAGCAGTACTTC	CSGGTDYEQYF
few	NA	TRBV2	13	TRBJ2-7	TGTGCCAGCAGTGAACTTGAGGGAGGCGAGCAGTACTTC	CASSELEGGEQYF
NA	TRBD2	TRBV6-6	15	TRBJ2-1	TGTGCCAGCAGCACCGGGACTAGCGGGAACAATGAGCAGTTCTTC	CASSTGTSGNNEQFF
many	NA	TRBV4-1	20	TRBJ1-4	TGCGCCAGCACCCAGAAACCCCCCGGGCCCACCACTGGGCTAAATGAAAAACTGTTTTTT	CASTQKPPGPTTGLNEKLFF
NA	NA	TRBV9	14	TRBJ1-1	TGTGCCAGCAGCGTGGGCGCCGAGGACACTGAAGCTTTCTTT	CASSVGAEDTEAFF
once	TRBD1	TRBV19	13	TRBJ2-7	TGTGCCAGTGCCAGGGGGAGCTCCTACGAGCAGTACTTC	CASARGSSYEQYF
many	NA	TRBV6-5	14	TRBJ1-2	TGTGCCAGCAGTTCCCCAACGGTGGCTTGGGGCTACACCTTC	CASSSPTVAWGYTF
NA	NA	TRBV5-4	17	TRBJ2-1	TGTGCCAGCAGTTTGGGACGTGACTGGAGCTCCTACAATGAGCAGTTCTTC	CASSLGRDWSSYNEQFF
NA	NA	TRBV18	15	TRBJ1-3	TGTGCCAGCTCACCAGTGGTGGGGTTAACAAACACCATATATTTT	CASSPVVGLTNTIYF
few	TRBD1	TRBV19	13	TRBJ1-2	TGTGCCAGCCAATGGGACAGAAACTATGGCTACACCTTC	CASQWDRNYGYTF
once	NA	TRBV7-8	14	TRBJ1-1	TGTGCCAGCAGCCCAGTTAACATGAACACTGAAGCTTTCTTT	CASSPVNMNTEAFF
NA	NA	TRBV5-1	14	TRBJ2-7	TGCGCCAGCAGCTTATCAGGGGTAAAAGACGAGCAGTACTTC	CASSLSGVKDEQYF
NA	NA	TRBV11-3	14	TRBJ1-2	TGTGCCAGCAGCTTGACGGGTCTTAACTATGGCTACACCTTC	CASSLTGLNYGYTF
NA	TRBD2	TRBV27	14	TRBJ2-1	TGTGCCAACAATAGCGGGGGGCCTCGGAATGAGCAGTTCTTC	CANNSGGPRNEQFF
few	TRBD2	TRBV6-4	15	TRBJ2-3	TGTGCCAGCAGTGAGGGGACTAGCGAAACAGATACGCAGTATTTT	CASSEGTSETDTQYF
NA	TRBD2	TRBV5-1	16	TRBJ2-3	TGCGCCAGCAGCTCTAGCGGCCGAGGCCCCACAGATACGCAGTATTTT	CASSSSGRGPTDTQYF
NA	NA	TRBV29-1	12	TRBJ2-5	TGCAGCGTTGAAGAAGTGATAGAGACCCAGTACTTC	CSVEEVIETQYF
NA	NA	TRBV7-8	14	TRBJ1-1	TGTGCCAGCAGCTTAAGGGACGCGAACACTGAAGCTTTCTTT	CASSLRDANTEAFF
few	NA	TRBV6-1	13	TRBJ1-5	TGTGCCAGCACGGGGAATAGCAATCAGCCCCAGCATTTT	CASTGNSNQPQHF
NA	TRBD1	TRBV19	14	TRBJ2-7	TGTGCCAGTAGTCACCAGACAGGGGTGGGCGAGCAGTACTTC	CASSHQTGVGEQYF
NA	NA	TRBV18	14	TRBJ1-5	TGTGCCAGCTCACAGGGGGGTGACAATCAGCCCCAGCATTTT	CASSQGGDNQPQHF
few	TRBD1	TRBV29-1	11	TRBJ2-7	TGCAGCGTGACAGGGGGCGGCGAGCAGTACTTC	CSVTGGGEQYF
NA	NA	TRBV11-2	14	TRBJ2-7	TGTGCCAGCAGCTTAAACGGACTTTCCTACGAGCAGTACTTC	CASSLNGLSYEQYF
NA	NA	TRBV7-2	16	TRBJ2-7	TGTGCCAGCAGCGGATTCGTGGGGGCAGGGGCTGGTGAGCAGTACTTC	CASSGFVGAGAGEQYF
NA	NA	TRBV6-1	14	TRBJ2-4	TGTGCCAGCAGTTGGGGTATAGCCAAAAACATTCAGTACTTC	CASSWGIAKNIQYF